This T cell receptor (beta chain) appears in the sequencing data of a study of blood T cells in healthy people across ages. A J-beta primer mix and a sample-barcoded 5' primer were used in a second PCR of about 7 to 11 cycles. Via MiXCR, TCRdb re-called the 5' RACE reads, giving one row per CDR3 protein. This table has about 1.8 million distinct CDR3 sequences, 40% to 55% appearing once. The CDR3 sequence is 17 residues long. The V gene end was trimmed by 4 bases and the J gene end by 6 bases; junction bases not matched to a gene: 13. Germline CDR1 and CDR2: SGHKS and YYEKEE (reference sequence). This clonotype was obtained from a woman in her thirties or forties in good health. The rearrangement uses TRBV5-5 and TRBJ2-3; TRBD2 aligns across 11 bases. Sample: blood. DNA for the CDR3: TGTGCCAGCAGCCCCCACGTGCTAGCGGGGGGTTGGGATACGCAGTATTTT. This codes for CASSPHVLAGGWDTQYF.